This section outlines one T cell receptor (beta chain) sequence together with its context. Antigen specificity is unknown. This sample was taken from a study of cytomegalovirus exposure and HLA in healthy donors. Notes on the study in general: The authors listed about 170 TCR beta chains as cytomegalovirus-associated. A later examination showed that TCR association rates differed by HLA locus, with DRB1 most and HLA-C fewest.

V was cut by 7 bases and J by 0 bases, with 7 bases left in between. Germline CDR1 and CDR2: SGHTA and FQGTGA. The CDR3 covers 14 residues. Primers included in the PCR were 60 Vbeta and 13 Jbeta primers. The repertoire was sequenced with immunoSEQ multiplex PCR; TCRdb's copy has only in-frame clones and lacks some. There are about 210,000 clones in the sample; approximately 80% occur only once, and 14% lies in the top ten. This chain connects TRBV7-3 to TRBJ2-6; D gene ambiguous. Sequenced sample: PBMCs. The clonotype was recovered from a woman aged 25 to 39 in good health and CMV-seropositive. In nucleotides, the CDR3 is TGTGCCAGCACGGAGAGCTCTGGGGCCAACGTCCTGACTTTC. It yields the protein CASTESSGANVLTF.